Each of the 20 T cell receptor beta chains below was sequenced from the same sample in a study of T cell responses to AZD1222 COVID-19 vaccine. TCRdb keeps only in-frame clones here, not all; method: immunoSEQ multiplex PCR. This sample has about 110,000 clones, with about 82% found just once. The material sequenced was peripheral blood, taken on day 0 of AZD1222 vaccination. These receptors were taken from an adult in good health.

The chain combines TRBV14 with TRBJ1-1, with a tentative D call TRBD1 (5 bases). Germline lookup yields CDR1 SGHDN and CDR2 FVKESK. Trimming shortened V by 4 bases and J by 3 bases, and 15 bases separated the two germline ends. The CDR3 covers 15 residues. The CDR3 DNA is TGTGCCAGCAGCCCATATATCAGGGTCCACACTGAAGCTTTCTTT. Amino acids: CASSPYIRVHTEAFF.

The chain is built from TRBV11-2 and TRBJ1-4, with a weak D call TRBD1 (6 bases). Germline CDR1 SGHAT, CDR2 FQNNGV. The CDR3 is 15 amino acids. Between the trimmed V and J ends, which lost 1 base and 4 bases, there was a span of 10 bases. The CDR3, as DNA: TGTGCCAGCAGCTTAGTCGGCAGGGGTAATGAAAAACTGTTTTTT. It yields the protein CASSLVGRGNEKLFF.

The chain is built from TRBV3-1 (or the pseudogene TRBV3-2) and TRBJ2-1, with D tentatively TRBD2 (6 bases). The CDR3 spans 14 residues. V dropped 1 base and J dropped 9 bases, with 13 bases sitting between them. Germline CDR1 and CDR2: LGHDT and YNNKEL (reference sequence). In DNA form, the CDR3 reads TGTGCCAGCAGCCAAGTGGGAGGTGGCGGTGAGCAGTTCTTC. It specifies CASSQVGGGGEQFF.

V and J are TRBV5-1 and TRBJ1-2; 11 bases map to TRBD1. The V gene's germline CDR1 is SGHRS and CDR2 YFSETQ. The CDR3 covers 14 residues. J lost 7 bases, V lost 5 bases, and 7 bases had no gene match. The CDR3 DNA follows: TGCGCCAGCAGTCAGGACAGGGGGCAAATTGGCTACACCTTC. Its translation: CASSQDRGQIGYTF.

The V and J genes are TRBV27 and TRBJ2-7; D possibly corresponds to TRBD2 (5 bases). The germline V and J ends were trimmed by 5 bases and 0 bases, with 8 bases remaining between them. Germline loops: CDR1 MNHEY, CDR2 SMNVEV (reference sequence). The CDR3 runs 13 residues. DNA of the CDR3: TGTGCCAGCAGTAGAGCGGTCTCCTACGAGCAGTACTTC. Encoded protein: CASSRAVSYEQYF.

This clone came up once. The chain is built from TRBV2 and TRBJ1-4; 8 nucleotides match TRBD1. The CDR3 covers 14 residues. The germline gives CDR1 SNHLY, CDR2 FYNNEI. V gave up 4 bases and J gave up 6 bases; unmatched junction bases: 4. In DNA, the CDR3 is TGTGCCAGCAGTGCAGGACAGGGAGATGAAAAACTGTTTTTT. It encodes CASSAGQGDEKLFF.

V and J are TRBV5-4 and TRBJ2-3; D is ambiguous. Germline values: CDR1 SGHNT, CDR2 YYREEE (reference sequence). Trimming pared 4 bases from V and 2 bases from J, leaving 11 bases between. CDR3 length equals 14 residues. The CDR3 loop reads CASSIKSNTDTQYF. In DNA form, the CDR3 reads TGTGCCAGCAGCATAAAGAGTAACACAGATACGCAGTATTTT.

This clone has a handful of counts. V usage is TRBV5-4 and J usage is TRBJ2-3; D gene uncertain. Trimming shortened V by 2 bases and J by 1 base, and 5 bases separated the two germline ends. The CDR3 extends over 13 amino acids. CDR1 and CDR2 from the germline V gene are SGHNT and YYREEE (reference sequence). CDR3 amino acids: CASSFGGTDTQYF. In DNA form, the CDR3 reads TGTGCCAGCAGCTTCGGAGGCACAGATACGCAGTATTTT.

The chain recombines TRBV7-3 with TRBJ2-6; the D is unclear. The CDR3 sequence is 13 residues long. Between the trimmed V and J ends, which lost 3 bases and 4 bases, there was a span of 4 bases. Germline CDR1 reads SGHTA; CDR2 reads FQGTGA. The CDR3 DNA reads as TGTGCCAGCAGCTTTGCCGGGGCCAACGTCCTGACTTTC. Residues: CASSFAGANVLTF.

V is TRBV19 and J is TRBJ2-7, with TRBD1 matching over 10 bases. Germline loops: CDR1 LNHDA, CDR2 SQIVND (reference sequence). Trimming took 7 bases from V and 2 from J; bases not matched to a gene: 5. This CDR3 is 14 amino acids long. This CDR3 is CASNDRGRTYEQYF. CDR3 DNA sequence: TGTGCCAGTAACGACAGGGGGCGCACCTACGAGCAGTACTTC. Complete variable domain (other parts from reference TRBV19 and TRBJ2-7): DGGITQSPKYLFRKEGQNVTLSCEQNLNHDAMYWYRQDPGQGLRLIYYSQIVNDFQKGDIAEGYSVSREKKESFPLTVTSAQKNPTAFYLCASNDRGRTYEQYFGPGTRLTVT.

The V call is TRBV19, the J call TRBJ2-1; TRBD2 agrees at 7 bases. The V and J ends lost 6 bases and 13 bases, in that order; junction bases with no gene match: 18. Germline V gives CDR1 LNHDA, CDR2 SQIVND (reference sequence). This CDR3 is 15 amino acids long. Here the CDR3 reads CASRTAGTTGLEQFF. The CDR3 nucleotides read TGTGCCAGTAGAACCGCCGGGACTACCGGACTAGAACAGTTCTTC.

The genes are TRBV19 and TRBJ1-2; D is ambiguous. Trimming cost V 5 bases and J 1 base, with 11 bases left between them. Germline V gene data show CDR1 as LNHDA and CDR2 as SQIVND (reference sequence). This CDR3 has 14 amino acids. CDR3: CASSWSRDNYGYTF. CDR3 sequence (DNA): TGTGCCAGTAGTTGGAGCCGGGATAACTATGGCTACACCTTC.

The chain employs TRBV29-1 and TRBJ2-7; 7 nucleotides match TRBD1. Per germline, CDR1 SQVTM and CDR2 ANQGSEA. J gave up 3 bases and V 3 bases, and 5 bases lay outside the gene matches. This CDR3 contains 13 residues. The CDR3: CSVDRTGNYEQYF. CDR3 sequence (DNA): TGCAGCGTTGACAGGACAGGTAACTACGAGCAGTACTTC.

The chain uses TRBV30 and TRBJ1-1; tentative D call: TRBD1 (5 bases). Germline values: CDR1 GTSNPN, CDR2 SVGIG (reference sequence). CDR3 length equals 11 residues. Trimming cost V 1 base and J 8 bases, with 8 bases left between them. As DNA, the CDR3 is TGTGCCTGGAGTGGAGACAGCGAAGCTTTCTTT. As protein: CAWSGDSEAFF.

This chain joins TRBV6-2 or TRBV6-3 and TRBJ2-1; a weak D match, TRBD1 (6 bases). V shed 2 bases and J shed 5 bases, with 19 bases lying between them. Looked up from germline, CDR1 is MNHEY and CDR2 is SVGEGT. The CDR3 is 17 amino acids. The CDR3 loop reads CASSYTIGQREDNEQFF. CDR3 in DNA: TGTGCCAGCAGTTACACCATCGGACAGCGAGAGGACAATGAGCAGTTCTTC.

The gene calls are TRBV10-3 and TRBJ1-5; unclear D gene. Per germline, CDR1 ENHRY and CDR2 SYGVKD. The V end lost 11 bases, the J end lost 3 bases, and 11 bases lay between the germline ends. The CDR3 is made up of 12 amino acids. Here the CDR3 reads CAAQDPNQPQHF. The CDR3 region has the DNA TGTGCCGCCCAGGATCCCAATCAGCCCCAGCATTTT.

This clone was counted a single time. The gene calls are TRBV2 and TRBJ1-1; 8 bases agree with TRBD1. The CDR3 has 13 amino acids. The V gene's germline CDR1 is SNHLY and CDR2 FYNNEI. V lost 4 bases to trimming and J lost 5 bases; unmatched junction nucleotides: 3. The CDR3, as DNA: TGTGCCAGCAGTGGGCAGGGGGCAACTGAAGCTTTCTTT. This translates into CASSGQGATEAFF.

The chain is built from TRBV7-3 and TRBJ1-6, with D unresolved. V was clipped by 3 bases and J by 3 bases, with 9 bases between them. The CDR3 totals 15 residues. In germline, CDR1 is SGHTA, CDR2 FQGTGA. CDR3 protein: CASSFSTSYNSPLHF. CDR3 nucleotides: TGTGCCAGCAGCTTTAGTACAAGCTATAATTCACCCCTCCACTTT. Supplemented by reference TRBV7-3 and TRBJ1-6, the full variable domain reads GAGVSQTPSNKVTEKGKYVELRCDPISGHTALYWYRQSLGQGPEFLIYFQGTGAADDSGLPNDRFFAVRPEGSVSTLKIQRTERGDSAVYLCASSFSTSYNSPLHFGNGTRLTVT.

The chain has TRBV7-2 and TRBJ2-2, with TRBD2 matching over 10 bases. The CDR3 is 17 residues long. The ends lost 9 bases at V and 2 bases at J; junction bases unmatched: 12. CDR1 is SGHTA, CDR2 FQGNSA, per germline. The DNA for the CDR3 is TGTGCCAGTACCCGATATAGCGGGGGGATTAACACCGGGGAGCTGTTTTTT. Amino acid sequence: CASTRYSGGINTGELFF.

This chain links TRBV28 with TRBJ1-6; D is possibly TRBD1 (5 bases). With 3 bases removed from V and 9 bases from J, the gap between germline ends came to 15 bases. This CDR3 is built from 15 residues. Germline V lookup: CDR1 MDHEN, CDR2 SYDVKM. In nucleotides, the CDR3 is TGTGCCAGCAGTTTTTCCGGGGGAAACGGTTCACCCCTCCACTTT. Amino acids: CASSFSGGNGSPLHF.